The present T cell receptor beta chain was sequenced within a study of blood T cell repertoires in COVID-19. This CDR3 comprises 15 residues. Germline CDR1 is MNHEY and CDR2 is SVGAGI. The V end lost 4 bases, the J end lost 4 bases, and 16 bases lay between the germline ends. Generated by immunoSEQ multiplex PCR, the TCRdb table keeps only in-frame clones and is missing some. The data show fewer than 450,000 clones, roughly 88% seen once. The study recruited people aged 18 to 89 years across roughly 25 US areas. Membership in each cohort depended on participant-reported clinical history. This sequence was found in a middle-aged woman with acute COVID-19. The sequencing sample was made of PBMCs or T cells enriched from blood (not recorded which). The gene calls are TRBV6-5 and TRBJ1-2; TRBD1 is a possible D gene (5 bases). The DNA for the CDR3 is TGTGCCAGCAGTTCGTCAGGGATTGGAGCCTATGGCTACACCTTC. As protein: CASSSSGIGAYGYTF.